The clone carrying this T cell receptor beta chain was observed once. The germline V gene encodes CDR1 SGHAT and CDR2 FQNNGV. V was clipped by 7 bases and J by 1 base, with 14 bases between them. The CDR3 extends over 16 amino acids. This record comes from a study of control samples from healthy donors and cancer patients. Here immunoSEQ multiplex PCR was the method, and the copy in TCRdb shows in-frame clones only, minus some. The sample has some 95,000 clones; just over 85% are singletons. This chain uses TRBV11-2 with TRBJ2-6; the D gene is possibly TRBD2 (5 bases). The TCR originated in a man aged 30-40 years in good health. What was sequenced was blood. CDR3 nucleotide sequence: TGTGCCAGCAAAGGTCCGGCGGGTTCTGGGGCCAACGTCCTGACTTTC. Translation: CASKGPAGSGANVLTF.